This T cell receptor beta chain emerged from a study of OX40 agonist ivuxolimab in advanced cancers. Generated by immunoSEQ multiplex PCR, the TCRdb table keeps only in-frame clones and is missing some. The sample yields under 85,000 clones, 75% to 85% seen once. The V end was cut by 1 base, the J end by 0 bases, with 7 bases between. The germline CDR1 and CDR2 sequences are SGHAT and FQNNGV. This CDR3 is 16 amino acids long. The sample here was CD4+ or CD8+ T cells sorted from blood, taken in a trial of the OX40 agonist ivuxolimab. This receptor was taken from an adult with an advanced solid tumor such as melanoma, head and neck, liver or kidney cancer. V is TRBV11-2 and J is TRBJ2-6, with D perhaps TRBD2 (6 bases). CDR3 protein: CASSLVGGSGANVLTF. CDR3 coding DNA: TGTGCCAGCAGCTTAGTCGGGGGCTCTGGGGCCAACGTCCTGACTTTC.